This TCR beta chain was identified during a study of CD8 T cells in Susac syndrome. Study conclusions and caveats: Clonal expansion of CD8+ cells in Susac peaked in TEMRA cells (and in active patients). The total CD8+ repertoires contained roughly 17 Susac-specific public clones, and the CD8+ TEMRA repertoires contained roughly 5.

Germline trimming cut 3 bases from V and 3 bases from J; bases unmatched to any gene: 10. The length of the CDR3 is 15 residues. Germline CDR1 is SQVTM and CDR2 is ANQGSEA. The study sequenced TCR beta in blood CD8+ and CD4+ T cells. The TEMRA cells underwent FACS enrichment, while the CD8+ and CD4+ T cells underwent negative isolation. RNA totalling roughly 0.5 to 1 ug underwent reverse transcription with random hexamers. TCRdb independently ran MiXCR on the immunoSEQ multiplex PCR reads; one entry per CDR3 protein. The profile shows about 120,000 distinct CDR3 sequences, 90% to 95% of them singletons. Regarding this clonotype: Its specificity is unknown.

The specimen was CD8+ T cells from PBMCs. The V call is TRBV29-1, the J call TRBJ2-5, with 7 bases lining up with TRBD1. This TCR was sampled from a human donor with Susac syndrome. The CDR3 sequence is CSVDSGTVLKETQYF. The CDR3 DNA follows: TGCAGCGTTGACTCCGGGACAGTCCTAAAAGAGACCCAGTACTTC. The full variable domain, completed using reference TRBV29-1 and TRBJ2-5, is SAVISQKPSRDICQRGTSLTIQCQVDSQVTMMFWYRQQPGQSLTLIATANQGSEATYESGFVIDKFPISRPNLTFSTLTVSNMSPEDSSIYLCSVDSGTVLKETQYFGPGTRLLVL.